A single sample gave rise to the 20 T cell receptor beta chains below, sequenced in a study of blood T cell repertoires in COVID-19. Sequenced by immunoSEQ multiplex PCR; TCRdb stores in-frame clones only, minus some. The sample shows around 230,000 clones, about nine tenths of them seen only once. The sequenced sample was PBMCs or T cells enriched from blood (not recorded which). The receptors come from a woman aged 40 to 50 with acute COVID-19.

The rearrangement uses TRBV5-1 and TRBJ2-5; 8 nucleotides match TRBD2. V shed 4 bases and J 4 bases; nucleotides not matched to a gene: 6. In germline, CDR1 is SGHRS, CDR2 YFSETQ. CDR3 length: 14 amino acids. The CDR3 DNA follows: TGCGCCAGCAGCCCTCAGCGGGAGTTAGAGACCCAGTACTTC. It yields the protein CASSPQRELETQYF.

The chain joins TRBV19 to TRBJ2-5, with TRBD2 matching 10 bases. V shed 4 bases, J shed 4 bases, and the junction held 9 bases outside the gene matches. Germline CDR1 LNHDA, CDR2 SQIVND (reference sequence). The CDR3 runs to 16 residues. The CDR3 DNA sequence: TGTGCCAGTAGTACCCCCAGCGGGGGGGCTTCAGAGACCCAGTACTTC. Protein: CASSTPSGGASETQYF.

The CDR3, as DNA: TGTGCCAGCTCACCAGGTCCTGTCGAGGAGCAGTACTTC. Amino acid sequence: CASSPGPVEEQYF. The chain is built from TRBV18 and TRBJ2-7; the D is unclear. The V gene lost 2 bases and the J gene lost 7 bases, with 12 bases spanning the gap. Germline loops: CDR1 KGHSH, CDR2 LQKENI. The CDR3 extends over 13 amino acids. Full variable domain (outside the CDR3, taken from reference TRBV18 and TRBJ2-7): NAGVMQNPRHLVRRRGQEARLRCSPMKGHSHVYWYRQLPEEGLKFMVYLQKENIIDESGMPKERFSAEFPKEGPSILRIQQVVRGDSAAYFCASSPGPVEEQYFGPGTRLTVT.

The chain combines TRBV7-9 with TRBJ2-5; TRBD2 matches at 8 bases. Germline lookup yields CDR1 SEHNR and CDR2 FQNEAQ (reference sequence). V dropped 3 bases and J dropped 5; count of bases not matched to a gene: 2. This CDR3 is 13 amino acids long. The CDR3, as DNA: TGTGCCAGCAGCTTCGGGGGGGCGGAGACCCAGTACTTC. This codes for CASSFGGAETQYF.

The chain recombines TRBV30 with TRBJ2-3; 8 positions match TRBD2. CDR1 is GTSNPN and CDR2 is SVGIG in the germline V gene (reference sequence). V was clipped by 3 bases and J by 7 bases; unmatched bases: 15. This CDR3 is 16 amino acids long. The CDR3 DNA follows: TGTGCCTGGAGGCTGTTCGGGGGGGGGCCCACCTATACGCAGTATTTT. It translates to CAWRLFGGGPTYTQYF.

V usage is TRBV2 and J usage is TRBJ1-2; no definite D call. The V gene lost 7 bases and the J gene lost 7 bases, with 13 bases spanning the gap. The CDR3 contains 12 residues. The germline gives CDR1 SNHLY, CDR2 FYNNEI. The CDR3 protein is CASTEGVAGYTF. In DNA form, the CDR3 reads TGTGCCAGCACCGAAGGAGTAGCTGGCTACACCTTC. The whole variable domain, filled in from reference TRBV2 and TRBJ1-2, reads EPEVTQTPSHQVTQMGQEVILRCVPISNHLYFYWYRQILGQKVEFLVSFYNNEISEKSEIFDDQFSVERPDGSNFTLKIRSTKLEDSAMYFCASTEGVAGYTFGSGTRLTVV.

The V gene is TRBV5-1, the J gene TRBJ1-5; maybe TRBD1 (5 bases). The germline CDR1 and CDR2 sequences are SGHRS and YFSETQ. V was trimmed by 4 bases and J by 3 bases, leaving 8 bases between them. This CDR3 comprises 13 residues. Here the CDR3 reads CASSEGVNQPQHF. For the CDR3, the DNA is TGCGCCAGCAGCGAAGGGGTCAATCAGCCCCAGCATTTT.

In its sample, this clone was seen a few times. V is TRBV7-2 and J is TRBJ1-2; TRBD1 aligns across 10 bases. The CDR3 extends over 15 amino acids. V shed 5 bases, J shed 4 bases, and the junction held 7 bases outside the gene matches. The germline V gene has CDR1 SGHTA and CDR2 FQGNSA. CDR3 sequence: CASSTRQGAVYGYTF. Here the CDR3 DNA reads TGTGCCAGCAGCACCCGACAGGGGGCGGTCTATGGCTACACCTTC.

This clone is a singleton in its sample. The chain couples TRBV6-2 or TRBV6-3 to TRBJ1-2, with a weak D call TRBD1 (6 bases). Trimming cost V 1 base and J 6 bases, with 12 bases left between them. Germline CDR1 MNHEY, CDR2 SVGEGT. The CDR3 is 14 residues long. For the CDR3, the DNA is TGTGCCAGCAGTTACTTTGCGGGGGGCGATGGCTACACCTTC. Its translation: CASSYFAGGDGYTF.

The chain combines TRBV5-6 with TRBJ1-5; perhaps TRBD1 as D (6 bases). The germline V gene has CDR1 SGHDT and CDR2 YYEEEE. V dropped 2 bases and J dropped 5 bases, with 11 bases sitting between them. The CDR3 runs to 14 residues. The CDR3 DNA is TGTGCCAGCAGCTTAGCAGGGGCCCATCAGCCCCAGCATTTT. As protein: CASSLAGAHQPQHF.

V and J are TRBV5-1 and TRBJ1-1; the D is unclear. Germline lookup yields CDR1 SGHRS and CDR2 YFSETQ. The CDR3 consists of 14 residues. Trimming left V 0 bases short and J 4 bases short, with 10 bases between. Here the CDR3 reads CASSLGGPGTEAFF. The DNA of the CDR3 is TGCGCCAGCAGCTTGGGAGGGCCTGGCACTGAAGCTTTCTTT.

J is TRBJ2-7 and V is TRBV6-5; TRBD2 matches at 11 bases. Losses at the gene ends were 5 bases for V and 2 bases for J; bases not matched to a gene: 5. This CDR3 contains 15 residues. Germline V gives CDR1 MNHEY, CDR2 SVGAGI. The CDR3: CASSQTSGVAYEQYF. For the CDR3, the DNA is TGTGCCAGCAGTCAGACTAGCGGGGTCGCCTACGAGCAGTACTTC.

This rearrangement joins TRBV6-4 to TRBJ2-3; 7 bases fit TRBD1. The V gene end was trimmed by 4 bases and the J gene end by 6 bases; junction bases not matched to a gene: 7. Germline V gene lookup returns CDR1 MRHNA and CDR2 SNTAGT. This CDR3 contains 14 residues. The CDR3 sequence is CASSATGAGDTQYF. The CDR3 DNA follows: TGTGCCAGCAGTGCCACAGGGGCCGGTGATACGCAGTATTTT.

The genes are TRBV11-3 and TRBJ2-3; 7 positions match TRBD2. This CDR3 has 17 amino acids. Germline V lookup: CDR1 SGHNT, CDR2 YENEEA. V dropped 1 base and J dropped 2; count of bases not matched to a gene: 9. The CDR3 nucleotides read TGTGCCAGCAGCTTAGGACACGGGAGGTCCCCCACAGATACGCAGTATTTT. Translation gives CASSLGHGRSPTDTQYF. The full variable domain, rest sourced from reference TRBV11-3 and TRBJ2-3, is EAGVVQSPRYKIIEKKQPVAFWCNPISGHNTLYWYLQNLGQGPELLIRYENEEAVDDSQLPKDRFSAERLKGVDSTLKIQPAELGDSAVYLCASSLGHGRSPTDTQYFGPGTRLTVL.

The DNA for the CDR3 is TGTGCCAGCAGCCCAGCTAGCGGGGGCACCTACAATGAGCAGTTCTTC. Translation: CASSPASGGTYNEQFF. The chain uses TRBV7-8 and TRBJ2-1, with 10 bases lining up with TRBD2. V lost 5 bases to trimming and J lost 2 bases; unmatched junction nucleotides: 6. This CDR3 is 16 amino acids long. Germline V gene data show CDR1 as SGHVS and CDR2 as FQNEAQ.

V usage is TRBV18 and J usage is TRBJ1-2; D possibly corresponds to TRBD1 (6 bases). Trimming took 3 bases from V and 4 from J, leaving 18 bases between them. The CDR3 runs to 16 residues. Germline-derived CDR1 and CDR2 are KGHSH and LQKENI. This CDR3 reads CASSPSARQEIYGYTF. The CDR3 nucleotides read TGTGCCAGCTCACCCAGCGCTAGACAGGAGATCTATGGCTACACCTTC.

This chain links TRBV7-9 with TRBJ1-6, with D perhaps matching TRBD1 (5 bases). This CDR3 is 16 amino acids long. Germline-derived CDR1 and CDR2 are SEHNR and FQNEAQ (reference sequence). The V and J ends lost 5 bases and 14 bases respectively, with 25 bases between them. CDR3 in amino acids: CASSLDTTAGGSTLHF. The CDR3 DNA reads TGTGCCAGCAGCCTTGACACGACGGCGGGGGGATCAACCCTCCACTTT.

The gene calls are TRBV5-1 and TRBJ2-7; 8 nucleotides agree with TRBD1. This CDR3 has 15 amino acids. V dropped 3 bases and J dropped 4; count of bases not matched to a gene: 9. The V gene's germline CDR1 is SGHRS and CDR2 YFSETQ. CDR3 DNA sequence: TGCGCCAGCAGCTCCCTCCGGACAGGGTCTTACGAGCAGTACTTC. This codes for CASSSLRTGSYEQYF.

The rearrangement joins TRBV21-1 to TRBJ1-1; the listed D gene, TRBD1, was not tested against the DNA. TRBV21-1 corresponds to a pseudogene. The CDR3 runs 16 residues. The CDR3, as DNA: TGTGCCAGCAGCAAAGGAACAGGGGGGATGAACACTGAAGCTTTCTTT. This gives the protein CASSKGTGGMNTEAFF.

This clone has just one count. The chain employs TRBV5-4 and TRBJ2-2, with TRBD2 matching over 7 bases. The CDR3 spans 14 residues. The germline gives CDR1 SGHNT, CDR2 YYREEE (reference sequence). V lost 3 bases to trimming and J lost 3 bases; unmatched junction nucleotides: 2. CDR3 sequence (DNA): TGTGCCAGCAGCTCCGGGGGGTACACCGGGGAGCTGTTTTTT. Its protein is CASSSGGYTGELFF.